The next 20 T cell receptor beta chains were all read from a single sample in a study of T cell repertoires in cytomegalovirus infection. One entry per CDR3 protein results from TCRdb running MiXCR on the reads. Counted here are about 360,000 distinct CDR3 sequences, over 15% occurring once; the ten biggest clones make up under 9%. The sample comprised PBMCs. These receptors were taken from a human donor in good health (CMV status not recorded). Some clones in this sample may be carry-over from other donors' samples.

This clonotype came up a few times. V gene TRBV4-2 combines with J gene TRBJ1-2; D is possibly TRBD1 (6 bases). This CDR3 has 16 amino acids. In germline, CDR1 is LGHNA, CDR2 YNFKEQ. V was pared by 1 base and J by 3 bases, with 15 bases between. CDR3 nucleotide sequence: TGTGCCAGCAGCCAAGCCAGTCCAGGGGCAGACTATGGCTACACCTTC. This encodes CASSQASPGADYGYTF.

This clonotype was recorded at least ten times. V is TRBV5-5 and J is TRBJ2-7, with D uncertain. CDR1 and CDR2 (germline): SGHKS, YYEKEE (reference sequence). Between the trimmed V and J ends, which lost 5 bases and 6 bases, there was a span of 12 bases. CDR3 length: 12 residues. Written as DNA, the CDR3 is TGTGCCAGCAGTAAGAACAGAGGCGAGCAGTACGTC. Translating gives CASSKNRGEQYV.

The V gene is TRBV5-1, the J gene TRBJ1-6; 8 bases align to TRBD1. There are 15 residues in the CDR3. Germline trimming cut 1 base from V and 8 bases from J; bases unmatched to any gene: 5. CDR1 SGHRS and CDR2 YFSETQ come from the germline V gene. DNA for the CDR3: TGCGCCAGCAGCTTGTCCAGGGGGCTGTATTCACCCCTCCACTTT. Translating it yields CASSLSRGLYSPLHF.

This chain joins TRBV10-3 and TRBJ2-3; 13 nucleotides align to TRBD2. Germline CDR1 is ENHRY and CDR2 is SYGVKD. The CDR3 runs to 18 residues. V lost 6 bases to trimming and J lost 0 bases; unmatched junction nucleotides: 9. CDR3 in amino acids: CAISPGTSGVPSTDTQYF. In nucleotides, the CDR3 is TGTGCCATCAGCCCCGGGACTAGCGGGGTCCCTAGCACAGATACGCAGTATTTT.

The rearrangement uses TRBV7-2 and TRBJ1-1; possible D gene TRBD1, 5 bases. V was pared by 5 bases and J by 5 bases, with 18 bases between. The length of the CDR3 is 15 residues. Germline CDR1 SGHTA, CDR2 FQGNSA. The DNA for the CDR3 is TGTGCCAGCAGCCGTCTTAACGCTTGGGGGACTGAAGCTTTCTTT. It yields the protein CASSRLNAWGTEAFF.

The rearrangement links TRBV20-1 to TRBJ1-4; 7 bases are a match to TRBD1. Germline CDR1 and CDR2: DFQATT and SNEGSKA (reference sequence). V lost 1 base to trimming and J lost 5 bases; unmatched junction nucleotides: 16. The CDR3 runs to 18 residues. The CDR3 bases are TGCAGTGCTAGAGTGAGGGACAGCCACCCTGCCCTGAATGAAAAACTGTTTTTT. It yields the protein CSARVRDSHPALNEKLFF.

This clonotype has just a few counts. The chain employs TRBV20-1 and TRBJ2-5, with 10 bases matching TRBD2. The length of the CDR3 is 13 residues. The germline gives CDR1 DFQATT, CDR2 SNEGSKA (reference sequence). Losses at the gene ends were 2 bases for V and 5 bases for J; bases not matched to a gene: 2. The CDR3 bases are TGCAGTGCTAGACTAGCGGGAGTGGAGACCCAGTACTTC. Its translation: CSARLAGVETQYF.

This sequence joins TRBV7-2 and TRBJ2-5, with TRBD2 matching over 10 bases. Germline lookup yields CDR1 SGHTA and CDR2 FQGNSA. The CDR3 runs to 16 residues. V trimming: 5 bases; J trimming: 5 bases; junction bases outside the gene matches: 11. The CDR3 sequence is CASSPPGLATAETQYF. The CDR3 nucleotides are TGTGCCAGCAGCCCCCCGGGACTAGCGACTGCGGAGACCCAGTACTTC.

This chain joins TRBV7-9 and TRBJ1-6; TRBD1 matches at 10 bases. Per germline, CDR1 SEHNR and CDR2 FQNEAQ (reference sequence). V lost 4 bases and J lost 10; bases outside the gene matches: 7. The CDR3 totals 15 residues. The CDR3, as DNA: TGTGCCAGCAGCTGGACAGGGGGAGACGGGTCACCCCTCCACTTT. Residues: CASSWTGGDGSPLHF.

This clonotype was counted ten times or more. The chain recombines TRBV28 with TRBJ2-3, with D unresolved. Germline values: CDR1 MDHEN, CDR2 SYDVKM. This CDR3 is built from 14 residues. V lost 3 bases and J 4 bases, leaving 11 bases between the germline ends. The CDR3 spells CASSFLTPADTQYF. Written as DNA, the CDR3 is TGTGCCAGCAGTTTTTTGACCCCCGCAGATACGCAGTATTTT.

Many counts were recorded for this clonotype. The chain is built from TRBV7-2 and TRBJ2-7, with D maybe TRBD2 (6 bases). Germline CDR1 and CDR2: SGHTA and FQGNSA. V lost 4 bases and J 3 bases, leaving 25 bases between the germline ends. The CDR3 extends over 18 amino acids. CDR3 in DNA: TGTGCCAGCAGCTCCCTAGCGACGGGGAAGACATGGGACTACGAGCAGTACTTC. This encodes CASSSLATGKTWDYEQYF.

This clonotype was picked up many times. V gene TRBV7-2 combines with J gene TRBJ1-2; TRBD1 is a possible D gene (5 bases). The germline CDR1 and CDR2 sequences are SGHTA and FQGNSA. V lost 5 bases to trimming and J lost 7 bases, with 17 bases between them. The CDR3 totals 14 residues. CDR3 DNA sequence: TGTGCCAGCAGCCTCGACAGATCCGGGTCTGGCTACACCTTC. It codes for CASSLDRSGSGYTF.

The chain uses TRBV24-1 and TRBJ2-1; perhaps D is TRBD1 or TRBD2 (5 bases each). Trimming removed 12 bases from V and 12 bases from J, with 23 bases in between. The CDR3 covers 13 residues. CDR1 and CDR2 from the germline V gene are KGHDR and SFDVKD. CDR3 region: CAAHRYSERGQFF. Written as DNA, the CDR3 is TGTGCCGCCCATCGCTACTCGGAGAGGGGGCAGTTCTTC.

This chain links TRBV12-3 or TRBV12-4 with TRBJ1-2, with D possibly being TRBD1 (5 bases). The CDR3 contains 14 residues. Trimming removed 2 bases at V and 8 bases at J, with 15 bases between. The CDR3 DNA follows: TGTGCCAGCAGTTTACAGGGTACCGATGGGGGCTACACCTTC. Its translation: CASSLQGTDGGYTF.

This clonotype came up many times. The chain carries TRBV5-1 and TRBJ1-5; D is undetermined. The CDR3 runs 13 residues. CDR1 is SGHRS, CDR2 YFSETQ, per germline. The V and J ends lost 1 base and 2 bases respectively, with 4 bases between them. CDR3 DNA: TGCGCCAGCAGCTTGATTGGCAATCAGCCCCAGCATTTT. This codes for CASSLIGNQPQHF.

The V gene is TRBV19, the J gene TRBJ2-3, with 9 positions matching TRBD2. The CDR3 runs to 16 residues. Germline-derived CDR1 and CDR2 are LNHDA and SQIVND (reference sequence). The ends lost 1 base at V and 1 base at J; junction bases unmatched: 3. The CDR3 coding sequence is TGTGCCAGTAGTATAGCTAGGACTAGCGGCACAGATACGCAGTATTTT. Translated: CASSIARTSGTDTQYF.

This clonotype was seen only a few times. The chain couples TRBV6-5 to TRBJ2-3; no reliable D call. CDR3 size: 13 residues. Trimming stripped 6 bases from V and 5 bases from J, with 12 bases between. CDR1 is MNHEY, CDR2 SVGAGI, per germline. The CDR3 loop is CASSRVTGDTQYF. CDR3 DNA sequence: TGTGCCAGCAGCCGAGTCACGGGAGATACGCAGTATTTT.

Turning to this clonotype: Because it lacks the conserved phenylalanine or tryptophan at the end, this CDR3 is likely a read error. This sequence joins TRBV29-1 and TRBJ1-2; D not resolved. From germline, CDR1 is SQVTM and CDR2 ANQGSEA. The CDR3 loop spans 13 amino acids. V dropped 4 bases and J dropped 0 bases, with 9 bases sitting between them. The CDR3 loop reads CSVAEPANYGYTL. CDR3 sequence (DNA): TGCAGCGTTGCAGAACCAGCTAACTATGGCTACACCCTC.

This clonotype has a handful of counts. This chain uses TRBV20-1 with TRBJ1-1; 7 nucleotides match TRBD1. Germline CDR1 is DFQATT and CDR2 is SNEGSKA (reference sequence). This CDR3 is 14 amino acids long. The J segment lost 9 bases and the V segment lost 0 bases, leaving 10 bases of the junction unmatched. CDR3 protein: CSARELGRGVQAFF. CDR3 nucleotides: TGCAGTGCTAGAGAGCTGGGCAGGGGGGTCCAAGCTTTCTTT.

There are a few counts of this clonotype. The junction does not match germline at one end; this may be a read error. This chain connects TRBV6-1 to TRBJ1-1; maybe TRBD1 (6 bases). Germline-derived CDR1 and CDR2 are MNHNS and SASEGT. CDR3 length equals 12 residues. Here the CDR3 DNA reads TGTGCCAGCAGGATCGGGGGCCCGGCCGGGGTCTTT. Its translation is CASRIGGPAGVF.